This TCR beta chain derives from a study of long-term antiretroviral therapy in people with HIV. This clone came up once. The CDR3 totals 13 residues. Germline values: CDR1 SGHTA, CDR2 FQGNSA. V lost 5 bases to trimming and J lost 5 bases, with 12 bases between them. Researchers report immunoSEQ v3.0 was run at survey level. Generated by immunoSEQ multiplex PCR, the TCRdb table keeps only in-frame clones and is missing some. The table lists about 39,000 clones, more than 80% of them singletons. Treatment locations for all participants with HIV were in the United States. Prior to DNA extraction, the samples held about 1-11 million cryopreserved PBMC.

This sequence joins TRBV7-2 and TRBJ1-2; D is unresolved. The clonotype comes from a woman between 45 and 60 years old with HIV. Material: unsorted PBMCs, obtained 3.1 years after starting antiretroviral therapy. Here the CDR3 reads CASSTTDGYGYTF. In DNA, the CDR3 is TGTGCCAGCAGCACTACGGACGGGTATGGCTACACCTTC.